The clone carrying this T cell receptor beta chain was detected ten times or more. These data are taken from a study of neurological immune-mediated disorders. Each TCR transcript was tagged with a 10-nucleotide random UMI during 5'RACE. Using its own MiXCR run on the 5' RACE reads, TCRdb lists one record per CDR3 protein. The data show under 80,000 distinct CDR3 sequences, with 13% to 15% seen just once and nearly 7% held by the top ten. The clonotype was recovered from a woman aged 50 to 60 in good health. Sample: PBMCs.

The chain's CDR3 is CASRGTGSHYGYTF. CDR3 bases: TGCGCCAGCAGGGGTACCGGGTCCCACTATGGCTACACCTTC. The chain carries TRBV5-1 and TRBJ1-2; D unresolved. Trimming took off 5 bases at V and 3 bases at J, with 14 bases between the two ends. Germline loops: CDR1 SGHRS, CDR2 YFSETQ. The CDR3 consists of 14 residues.